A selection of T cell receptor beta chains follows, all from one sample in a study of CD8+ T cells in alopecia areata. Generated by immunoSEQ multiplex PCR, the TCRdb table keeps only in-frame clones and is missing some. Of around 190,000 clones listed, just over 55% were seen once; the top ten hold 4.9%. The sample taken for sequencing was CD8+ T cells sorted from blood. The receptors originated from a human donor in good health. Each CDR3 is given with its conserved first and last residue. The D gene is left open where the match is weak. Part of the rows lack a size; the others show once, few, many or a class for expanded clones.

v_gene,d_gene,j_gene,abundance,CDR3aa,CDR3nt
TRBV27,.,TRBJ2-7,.,CASSPQGSREQYF,TGTGCCAGCAGCCCACAGGGTAGTCGCGAGCAGTACTTC
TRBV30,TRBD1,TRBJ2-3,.,CAWSIRDRGTDTQYF,TGTGCCTGGAGTATAAGGGACAGGGGCACAGATACGCAGTATTTT
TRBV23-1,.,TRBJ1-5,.,CASSQPGRGNQPQHF,TGCGCCAGCAGTCAACCAGGGAGGGGCAATCAGCCCCAGCATTTT
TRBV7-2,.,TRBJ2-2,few,CASSLVETAGELFF,TGTGCCAGCAGCTTGGTAGAAACGGCCGGGGAGCTGTTTTTT
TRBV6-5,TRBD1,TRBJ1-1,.,CASSPGQLNTEAFF,TGTGCCAGCAGTCCGGGACAGTTGAACACTGAAGCTTTCTTT
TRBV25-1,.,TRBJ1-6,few,CASMAGNSPLHF,TGTGCCAGCATGGCGGGTAATTCACCCCTCCACTTT
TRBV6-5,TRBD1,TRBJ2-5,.,CASSPQGEETQYF,TGTGCCAGCAGCCCACAGGGGGAAGAGACCCAGTACTTC
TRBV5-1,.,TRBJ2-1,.,CASSLWYYNEQFF,TGCGCCAGCAGCTTGTGGTATTACAATGAGCAGTTCTTC
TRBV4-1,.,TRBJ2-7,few,CASSQMLVRDEQYF,TGCGCCAGCAGCCAGATGTTAGTAAGGGACGAGCAGTACTTC
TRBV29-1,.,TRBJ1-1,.,CSVEDGTTAGREAFF,TGCAGCGTTGAAGATGGTACCACGGCAGGGCGTGAAGCTTTCTTT
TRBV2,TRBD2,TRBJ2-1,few,CASKLAGGLDEQFF,TGTGCCAGCAAACTAGCGGGGGGTTTGGATGAGCAGTTCTTC
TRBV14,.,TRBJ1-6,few,CASSQDFGHNSPLHF,TGTGCCAGCAGCCAAGATTTTGGGCATAATTCACCCCTCCACTTT
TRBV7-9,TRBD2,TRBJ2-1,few,CASSPSGVSSYNEQFF,TGTGCCAGCAGCCCTAGCGGGGTCAGCTCCTACAATGAGCAGTTCTTC
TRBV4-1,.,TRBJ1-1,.,CASSQSGLGTEAFF,TGCGCCAGCAGCCAGTCGGGCCTCGGGACTGAAGCTTTCTTT
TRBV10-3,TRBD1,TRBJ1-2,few,CAISDTDRVSGYTF,TGTGCCATCAGTGATACGGACAGGGTCTCCGGCTACACCTTC
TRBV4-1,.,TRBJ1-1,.,CASSQDWNTEAFF,TGCGCCAGCAGCCAAGATTGGAACACTGAAGCTTTCTTT
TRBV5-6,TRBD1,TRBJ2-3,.,CASSYGTGVPDTQYF,TGTGCCAGCAGCTACGGGACAGGGGTACCAGATACGCAGTATTTT
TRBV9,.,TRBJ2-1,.,CASSASWPGEQFF,TGTGCCAGCAGCGCTTCATGGCCGGGTGAGCAGTTCTTC
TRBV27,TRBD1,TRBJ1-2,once,CASSPGQSYGYTF,TGTGCCAGCAGCCCGGGACAGAGCTATGGCTACACCTTC
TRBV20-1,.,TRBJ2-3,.,CSSAETDTQYF,TGCAGCTCCGCTGAGACAGATACGCAGTATTTT
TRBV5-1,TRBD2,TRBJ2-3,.,CASSFGTSGADTQYF,TGCGCCAGCAGCTTCGGGACTAGCGGGGCAGATACGCAGTATTTT
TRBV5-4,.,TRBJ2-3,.,CASRVVGAHTDTQYF,TGTGCCAGCAGAGTAGTGGGGGCCCACACAGATACGCAGTATTTT
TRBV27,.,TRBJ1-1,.,CASSPMRDTEAFF,TGTGCCAGCAGTCCTATGCGGGACACTGAAGCTTTCTTT
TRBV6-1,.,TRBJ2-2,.,CASSEAGVPGELFF,TGTGCCAGCAGTGAGGCAGGTGTACCCGGGGAGCTGTTTTTT
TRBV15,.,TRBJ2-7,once,CATSRAGGAAEQYF,TGTGCCACCAGCAGAGCCGGCGGAGCAGCCGAGCAGTACTTC
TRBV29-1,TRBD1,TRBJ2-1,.,CSVVGQGTNEQFF,TGCAGCGTTGTGGGACAGGGTACAAATGAGCAGTTCTTC
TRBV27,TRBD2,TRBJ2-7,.,CASSTGLSGGGEQYF,TGTGCCAGCAGTACCGGACTAAGCGGGGGTGGCGAGCAGTACTTC
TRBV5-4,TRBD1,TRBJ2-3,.,CASSGTGGDSTSTDTQYF,TGTGCCAGCAGCGGGACAGGGGGCGATTCTACTAGCACAGATACGCAGTATTTT
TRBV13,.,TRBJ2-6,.,CASSPLPEELGTNVLTF,TGTGCCAGCAGCCCTCTCCCTGAGGAACTTGGGACCAACGTCCTGACTTTC
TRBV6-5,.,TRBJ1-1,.,CASSVGFGTEAFF,TGTGCCAGCAGCGTCGGGTTTGGCACTGAAGCTTTCTTT
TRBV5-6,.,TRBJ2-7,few,CASSLALSYEQYF,TGTGCCAGCAGCTTGGCCCTCTCCTACGAGCAGTACTTC
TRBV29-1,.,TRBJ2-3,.,CSALEGSPFTDTQYF,TGCAGCGCCCTAGAGGGTTCCCCTTTCACAGATACGCAGTATTTT
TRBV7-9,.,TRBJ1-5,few,CASSSTDWFYSNQPQHF,TGTGCCAGCAGCTCGACGGACTGGTTTTATAGCAATCAGCCCCAGCATTTT
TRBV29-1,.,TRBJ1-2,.,CSVDPAANYGYTF,TGCAGCGTTGATCCGGCCGCGAACTATGGCTACACCTTC
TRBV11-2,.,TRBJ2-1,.,CASSSPDGGGNEQFF,TGTGCCAGCAGCTCCCCTGACGGGGGAGGCAATGAGCAGTTCTTC
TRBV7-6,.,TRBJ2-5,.,CASSSKDPQETQYF,TGTGCCAGCAGCTCGAAGGACCCTCAAGAGACCCAGTACTTC
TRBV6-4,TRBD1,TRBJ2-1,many,CASSDSQGADEQFF,TGTGCCAGCAGTGACTCCCAGGGGGCCGATGAGCAGTTCTTC
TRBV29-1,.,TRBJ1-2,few,CSVVPDKGLSNYGYTF,TGCAGCGTTGTCCCAGACAAGGGTTTGAGTAACTATGGCTACACCTTC
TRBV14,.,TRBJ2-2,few,CASSPRGRETLTGELFF,TGTGCCAGCAGCCCGCGGGGCAGGGAGACTCTTACCGGGGAGCTGTTTTTT
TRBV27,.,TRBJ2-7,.,CASSLTDSLEQYF,TGTGCCAGCAGCCTTACTGACAGCCTCGAGCAGTACTTC
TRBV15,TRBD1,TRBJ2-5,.,CATSRGQGVNWYF,TGTGCCACCAGCAGAGGACAGGGGGTAAATTGGTACTTC
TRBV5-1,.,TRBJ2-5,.,CASSLVLVPETQYF,TGCGCCAGCAGCTTGGTACTAGTCCCGGAGACCCAGTACTTC
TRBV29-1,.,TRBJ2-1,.,CSVGKGAIEQFF,TGCAGCGTTGGCAAAGGGGCCATTGAGCAGTTCTTC
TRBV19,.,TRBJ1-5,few,CASSIMGIRRPQHF,TGTGCCAGTAGTATAATGGGGATACGACGGCCCCAGCATTTT
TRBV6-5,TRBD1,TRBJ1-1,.,CASSERDRVSFF,TGTGCCAGCAGTGAACGGGACAGGGTCTCTTTCTTT
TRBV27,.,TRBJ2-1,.,CASSLLGSRYNEQFF,TGTGCCAGCAGTTTGCTGGGCAGCCGTTACAATGAGCAGTTCTTC